This T cell receptor (beta chain) was profiled in a study of graft-versus-host responses after intestinal transplantation. Background on the study: Anti-thymocyte globulin induction preceded two to four years of tacrolimus and steroid maintenance in all recipients. Findings and caveats of the study: Recipient marrow harbored GvH clones, some of which surfaced first in ileum or blood. Early post-transplant HvG declines showed an association with peak circulating GvH clone levels.

Germline loops: CDR1 SGHRS, CDR2 YFSETQ. This CDR3 spans 15 amino acids. Deletions cut 4 bases from V and 4 bases from J, with 16 bases between. Turning to this clone: Antigen specificity is unknown.

Method: immunoSEQ multiplex PCR; TCRdb's copy keeps in-frame clones and lacks some. Counted here are under 150,000 clones, about 93% occurring once; the ten biggest clones make up around 0.12%. The chain couples TRBV5-1 to TRBJ2-3, with D perhaps matching TRBD2 (6 bases). This clonotype originated in a human donor who received an intestinal transplant. Material: unstimulated CD4+ T cells sorted from spleen or lymph node cells, obtained before intestinal transplant. CDR3 residues: CASSPRGYGPDTQYF. The CDR3 DNA sequence: TGCGCCAGCAGCCCTCGGGGGTATGGTCCAGATACGCAGTATTTT.